This note documents a single TCR beta chain sequence. In the original processing: The authors estimated nucleated cell counts from reference gene primer amplification. Sequencing used immunoSEQ multiplex PCR; TCRdb keeps in-frame clones, though not all of them. D and trimming come from the DNA, and the V and J calls and clone size come from that table. This sample carries roughly 110,000 clones, more than 80% of them seen once, and the ten largest clones take 5% to 6%. The germline V gene has CDR1 SGHRS and CDR2 YFSETQ. This CDR3 spans 15 amino acids. The trim removed 5 bases at V and 5 bases at J, leaving 10 bases unmatched. The data derive from a study of blood T cell repertoires in COVID-19. In the study overall: From the United States, Italy and Spain came samples of acute and convalescent COVID-19.

The rearrangement uses TRBV5-1 and TRBJ1-1; 9 bases are a match to TRBD1. The source material was peripheral blood. This receptor was identified in a woman aged 55-70 years with COVID-19, enrolled during active disease. The CDR3 reads CASRPITGGGTEAFF. The DNA for the CDR3 is TGCGCCAGCAGACCGATCACAGGGGGCGGAACTGAAGCTTTCTTT.